A selection of T cell receptor beta chains follows, all from one sample in a study of regulatory T cells in long-lasting Graves disease. TCRdb analysed the multiplex PCR reads with MiXCR anew, one entry per CDR3 protein. The sample contains hundreds of thousands of distinct CDR3 sequences, 12% of which appear only once. The same data also went into a second study, on T cells in Graves' hyperthyroidism and ophthalmopathy.

The sample consisted of peripheral blood mononuclear cells (PBMCs), taken at new diagnosis, from a patient treated with antithyroid drugs. These receptors originate from a woman aged 25 to 39 with Graves disease. The CDR3 runs from the conserved cysteine through the conserved F or W. The D gene is left open where the match is weak. Clone size, where shown, is once, few, many, or a class for clones that have expanded.

j_call d_call v_call clone_size cdr3_aa cdr3_nt
TRBJ2-3 TRBD1 TRBV5-1 many CASSLPTGGTDTQYF TGCGCCAGCAGCTTGCCGACAGGGGGAACAGATACGCAGTATTTT
TRBJ1-1 NA TRBV20-1 once CSARHTGRNTEAFF TGCAGTGCTAGACATACAGGGAGGAACACTGAAGCTTTCTTT
TRBJ1-2 NA TRBV6-1 many CASSELDSAGYTF TGTGCCAGCAGTGAATTAGACAGTGCGGGCTACACCTTC
TRBJ1-5 TRBD1 TRBV7-9 few CASSLGQGASNQPQHF TGTGCCAGCAGTTTAGGCCAGGGGGCCTCCAATCAGCCCCAGCATTTT
TRBJ2-2 NA TRBV20-1 NA CSARPQNTGGLFF TGCAGTGCTAGACCGCAGAACACCGGGGGGCTGTTTTTT
TRBJ2-7 NA TRBV11-2 many CASSPGGYVHYEQYF TGTGCCAGCAGCCCCGGGGGTTACGTTCACTACGAGCAGTACTTC
TRBJ1-1 NA TRBV20-1 NA CSAKGPAEAFF TGCAGTGCTAAGGGGCCCGCTGAAGCTTTCTTT
TRBJ2-3 TRBD1 TRBV4-3 NA CASSQDPGQGPDTQYF TGCGCCAGCAGCCAAGATCCCGGACAGGGGCCAGATACGCAGTATTTT
TRBJ2-7 TRBD1 TRBV19 NA CASSDRGGSEQYF TGTGCCAGTAGTGACAGGGGAGGATCCGAGCAGTACTTC
TRBJ2-1 TRBD1 TRBV12-3/TRBV12-4 many CASSTGEQDRGKGSYNEQFF TGTGCCAGCAGTACAGGTGAGCAGGACAGGGGAAAAGGATCCTACAATGAGCAGTTCTTC
TRBJ2-7 NA TRBV20-1 many CSARDPALGYEQYF TGCAGTGCTAGAGATCCGGCACTTGGCTACGAGCAGTACTTC
TRBJ2-1 TRBD1 TRBV15 many CATSSDRGDEQFF TGTGCCACCAGCAGTGACAGGGGGGATGAGCAGTTCTTC
TRBJ2-3 TRBD2 TRBV24-1 few CATRAGGTDTQYF TGTGCCACCAGAGCGGGGGGTACAGATACGCAGTATTTT
TRBJ1-5 NA TRBV6-2/TRBV6-3 many CASSEGLRGYQLTINQPQHF TGTGCCAGCAGTGAAGGTCTCAGGGGATATCAACTTACTATCAATCAGCCCCAGCATTTT
TRBJ2-5 NA TRBV18 many CASSPLETGGTQYF TGTGCCAGCTCACCACTAGAGACAGGAGGTACCCAGTACTTC
TRBJ2-5 TRBD1 TRBV2 many CASSGQGETQYF TGTGCCAGCAGCGGACAGGGGGAGACCCAGTACTTC
TRBJ2-7 NA TRBV18 few CASSQSGVPYEQYF TGTGCCAGCTCACAATCGGGGGTTCCCTACGAGCAGTACTTC
TRBJ2-1 NA TRBV11-2 many CASSLDQGGNEQFF TGTGCCAGCAGCTTAGATCAAGGGGGAAATGAGCAGTTCTTC
TRBJ1-2 NA TRBV24-1 few CATLSRGQGYTF TGTGCCACCTTGTCCCGGGGGCAGGGCTACACCTTC
TRBJ2-1 NA TRBV19 few CASSPDTGNEQFF TGTGCCAGTAGTCCCGACACGGGTAATGAGCAGTTCTTC
TRBJ1-2 NA TRBV11-1 many CASSLLKDYGYTF TGTGCCAGCAGCTTGTTGAAGGACTATGGCTACACCTTC
TRBJ2-1 NA TRBV7-2 many CASSSRVGDEQFF TGTGCCAGCAGCTCCAGGGTAGGGGATGAGCAGTTCTTC
TRBJ2-3 TRBD2 TRBV7-2 many CASSLDTGGSTDTQYF TGTGCCAGCAGCTTAGATACGGGAGGGTCCACAGATACGCAGTATTTT
TRBJ1-1 NA TRBV29-1 few CSVGAGLNTEAFF TGCAGCGTGGGGGCAGGCCTGAACACTGAAGCTTTCTTT
TRBJ2-2 TRBD1 TRBV28 many CASSLGTGGFGDGELFF TGTGCCAGCAGTTTAGGGACAGGGGGCTTCGGTGACGGGGAGCTGTTTTTT
TRBJ1-2 TRBD1 TRBV30 many CAWSVLDREAAGYTF TGTGCCTGGAGTGTACTGGACAGGGAGGCGGCAGGCTACACCTTC
TRBJ2-3 NA TRBV7-9 few CASNTGASRTDTQYF TGTGCCAGCAACACGGGGGCTAGCCGCACAGATACGCAGTATTTT
TRBJ2-7 NA TRBV7-8 few CASSLESGPGPTQYF TGTGCCAGCAGCTTAGAAAGCGGCCCAGGACCGACGCAGTACTTC
TRBJ2-3 NA TRBV15 NA CATRSLAGSDTQYF TGTGCCACCCGATCTCTGGCAGGGTCAGATACGCAGTATTTT
TRBJ2-1 NA TRBV18 few CASSPGRLNEQFF TGTGCCAGCTCACCAGGCCGGCTCAATGAGCAGTTCTTC
TRBJ2-1 TRBD2 TRBV5-1 many CASSLRASGSSDEQFF TGCGCCAGCAGCTTGAGGGCTAGCGGGAGTTCGGATGAGCAGTTCTTC
TRBJ1-2 TRBD1 TRBV4-3 NA CASSQVPQGARDGYTF TGCGCCAGCAGCCAAGTTCCTCAGGGGGCACGGGATGGCTACACCTTC
TRBJ2-1 TRBD2 TRBV6-5 many CASSYSTAGVYNEQFF TGTGCCAGCAGTTACTCGACTGCGGGGGTATACAATGAGCAGTTCTTC
TRBJ2-7 NA TRBV5-1 NA CASRDITGYEQYF TGCGCCAGCCGGGACATCACGGGCTACGAGCAGTACTTC
TRBJ1-2 NA TRBV6-5 many CASSYGQHYYGYTF TGTGCCAGCAGTTACGGGCAGCACTACTATGGCTACACCTTC
TRBJ1-5 NA TRBV20-1 many CSASDRRNNQPQHF TGCAGTGCTTCTGACAGGAGGAATAATCAGCCCCAGCATTTT
TRBJ2-1 TRBD2 TRBV4-1 few CASSRSLVSGNYNEQFF TGCGCCAGCAGCCGAAGCCTCGTAAGCGGGAACTACAATGAGCAGTTCTTC
TRBJ2-5 NA TRBV28 many CASSLYEQETQYF TGTGCCAGCAGTTTATACGAGCAAGAGACCCAGTACTTC
TRBJ2-6 TRBD1 TRBV10-3 many CAISVTGGFSGANVLTF TGTGCCATCAGTGTTACAGGGGGGTTCTCTGGGGCCAACGTCCTGACTTTC
TRBJ1-5 NA TRBV5-6 few CASSLAGTGSNQPQHF TGTGCCAGCAGCTTGGCTGGGACCGGTAGCAATCAGCCCCAGCATTTT
TRBJ2-1 TRBD2 TRBV7-2 many CASSLARTSVNEQFF TGTGCCAGCAGCTTAGCGCGGACTAGCGTCAATGAGCAGTTCTTC
TRBJ2-5 TRBD1 TRBV12-3/TRBV12-4 many CASSLGAGQAKETQYF TGTGCCAGCAGTTTAGGGGCCGGACAGGCTAAAGAGACCCAGTACTTC
TRBJ2-5 TRBD2 TRBV28 many CASSYAPGLAGGETQYF TGTGCCAGCAGTTATGCACCCGGACTAGCGGGAGGAGAGACCCAGTACTTC
TRBJ1-2 NA TRBV28 NA CASSEGLTDYGYTF TGTGCCAGCAGTGAGGGCCTAACGGACTATGGCTACACCTTC
TRBJ2-5 TRBD2 TRBV11-2 many CASSLIPDPGLAGGVGQETQYF TGTGCCAGCAGCTTGATACCCGATCCGGGACTAGCGGGAGGAGTGGGCCAAGAGACCCAGTACTTC
TRBJ2-3 TRBD1 TRBV30 NA CAWRTGPDTQYF TGTGCCTGGAGGACAGGGCCAGATACGCAGTATTTT
TRBJ1-1 NA TRBV29-1 NA CSVPVLGNTEAFF TGCAGCGTCCCCGTCCTAGGAAACACTGAAGCTTTCTTT
TRBJ2-2 TRBD2 TRBV3-1 many CASSQEEWLAAPTGELFF TGTGCCAGCAGCCAAGAAGAGTGGCTAGCGGCCCCCACCGGGGAGCTGTTTTTT
TRBJ2-7 NA TRBV12-3/TRBV12-4 few CASSEYSYEQYF TGTGCCAGCAGTGAATATAGCTACGAGCAGTACTTC
TRBJ2-1 TRBD2 TRBV7-8 many CASSYLAGGSYNEQFF TGTGCCAGCAGTTATCTAGCGGGAGGTTCCTACAATGAGCAGTTCTTC
TRBJ1-5 NA TRBV20-1 many CSARSPLEPQHF TGCAGTGCTAGAAGTCCCTTAGAGCCCCAGCATTTT
TRBJ2-2 TRBD1 TRBV11-2 many CASSFRDSQNTGELFF TGTGCCAGCAGCTTCCGGGACAGCCAGAACACCGGGGAGCTGTTTTTT
TRBJ1-2 NA TRBV28 NA CASRAYIGGYTF TGTGCCAGCAGAGCCTATATCGGAGGCTACACCTTC